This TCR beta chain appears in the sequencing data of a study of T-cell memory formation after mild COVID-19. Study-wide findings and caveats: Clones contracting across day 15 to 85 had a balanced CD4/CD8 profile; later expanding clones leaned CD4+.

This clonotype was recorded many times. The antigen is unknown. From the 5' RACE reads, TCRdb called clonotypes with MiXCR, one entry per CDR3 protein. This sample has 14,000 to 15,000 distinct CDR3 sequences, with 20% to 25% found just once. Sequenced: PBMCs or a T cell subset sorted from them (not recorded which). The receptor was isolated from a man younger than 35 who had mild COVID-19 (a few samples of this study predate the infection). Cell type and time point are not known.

The CDR3 here is CASRILGGLGETQYF. CDR3 nucleotide sequence: TGTGCCAGCAGGATTCTAGGGGGGTTGGGAGAGACCCAGTACTTC. This chain joins TRBV27 and TRBJ2-5; the D gene could be TRBD1 or TRBD2 (6 bases each). The CDR3 totals 15 residues. Deletions cut 6 bases from V and 4 bases from J, with 18 bases between. CDR1 is MNHEY, CDR2 SMNVEV, per germline (reference sequence).